The clone carrying this T cell receptor beta chain appeared a few times. The sample comes from a study of T-cell reconstitution after alpha-beta-depleted transplantation in children. Unique molecular identifiers were incorporated into the prepared TCRbeta library. TCRdb processed the PCR reads anew with MiXCR; each CDR3 protein has one entry. The data contain a few hundred thousand distinct CDR3 sequences, approximately 12% of them singletons. Germline loops: CDR1 DFQATT, CDR2 SNEGSKA (reference sequence). The CDR3 loop spans 16 amino acids. V lost 3 bases to trimming and J lost 1 base, with 18 bases between them.

The input for sequencing was PBMCs, mostly from graft donor cells, taken 360 days after TCRalphabeta/CD19-depleted stem cell transplant. The sequence came from a male patient between 10 and 17 years old who had a stem cell transplant for acute myeloid leukemia, so the T cells may come from the graft donor. J is TRBJ2-5 and V is TRBV20-1; D possibly corresponds to TRBD1 (6 bases). CDR3 bases: TGCAGTGCTAGCGAAGGGGGTGATGGCTCCCAAGAGACCCAGTACTTC. It encodes CSASEGGDGSQETQYF.